This is a list of T cell receptor beta chains from one sample in a study of human versus mouse CDR3 diversity and MHC coevolution. TCRdb's copy holds only in-frame clones and misses some; the assay was immunoSEQ multiplex PCR. The profile covers 45,000 to 75,000 clones, with around 94% appearing a single time and approximately 19% taken by the ten largest. The material sequenced was naive CD4+ T cells from blood. All receptors derive from a person between 55 and 69 years old in good health. Each CDR3 is given with its conserved first and last residue. Each record gives: D gene, J gene, V gene, CDR3 length, clone size, CDR3 DNA, CDR3 protein. The D gene is left open where the match is weak. Clone size appears in some rows only: once, few, many, or a class for an expanded clone.

D gene: TRBD1
J gene: TRBJ2-7
V gene: TRBV5-1
CDR3 length: 14
clone size: .
CDR3 DNA: TGCGCCAGCAGCATGGGACAGGGGGCCTACGAGCAGTACTTC
CDR3 protein: CASSMGQGAYEQYF

D gene: .
J gene: TRBJ2-3
V gene: TRBV2
CDR3 length: 11
clone size: .
CDR3 DNA: TGTGCCAGCTCCTACACAGATACGCAGTATTTT
CDR3 protein: CASSYTDTQYF

D gene: TRBD2
J gene: TRBJ2-7
V gene: TRBV11-2
CDR3 length: 16
clone size: .
CDR3 DNA: TGTGCCAGCAGCCCATCCGGGACTAGCGGGGAATACGAGCAGTACTTC
CDR3 protein: CASSPSGTSGEYEQYF

D gene: TRBD2
J gene: TRBJ2-7
V gene: TRBV2
CDR3 length: 15
clone size: .
CDR3 DNA: TGTGCCAGCAGGCTCGGGAGGGGGGGTACCTACGAGCAGTACTTC
CDR3 protein: CASRLGRGGTYEQYF

D gene: .
J gene: TRBJ1-1
V gene: TRBV14
CDR3 length: 15
clone size: .
CDR3 DNA: TGTGCCAGCAGCCCTCCCGGACAGCCTAACACTGAAGCTTTCTTT
CDR3 protein: CASSPPGQPNTEAFF

D gene: TRBD2
J gene: TRBJ2-5
V gene: TRBV6-1
CDR3 length: 15
clone size: .
CDR3 DNA: TGTGCCAGCAGTACTAGCGGGAGGGGTCAAGAGACCCAGTACTTC
CDR3 protein: CASSTSGRGQETQYF

D gene: .
J gene: TRBJ2-5
V gene: TRBV5-1
CDR3 length: 15
clone size: .
CDR3 DNA: TGCGCCAGCAGCTTGGCTAGGGGAGGCCAAGAGACCCAGTACTTC
CDR3 protein: CASSLARGGQETQYF

D gene: .
J gene: TRBJ2-5
V gene: TRBV11-3
CDR3 length: 13
clone size: .
CDR3 DNA: TGTGCCAGCAGCTTAGAGCAGCAAGAGACCCAGTACTTC
CDR3 protein: CASSLEQQETQYF

D gene: TRBD1
J gene: TRBJ1-1
V gene: TRBV2
CDR3 length: 16
clone size: .
CDR3 DNA: TGTGCCAGCAGTTACCGGGACAGGGGGCAAAACACTGAAGCTTTCTTT
CDR3 protein: CASSYRDRGQNTEAFF

D gene: .
J gene: TRBJ1-5
V gene: TRBV4-1
CDR3 length: 13
clone size: .
CDR3 DNA: TGCGCCAGCAGCCAAGACGAGGATCAGCCCCAGCATTTT
CDR3 protein: CASSQDEDQPQHF

D gene: .
J gene: TRBJ1-4
V gene: TRBV10-1
CDR3 length: 14
clone size: few
CDR3 DNA: TGCGCCAGCAGTGAATGGCAGGGATCGGAAAAACTGTTTTTT
CDR3 protein: CASSEWQGSEKLFF

D gene: .
J gene: TRBJ1-4
V gene: TRBV6-5
CDR3 length: 15
clone size: .
CDR3 DNA: TGTGCCAGCAAGGCAGAAGACCGGGGATATGAAAAACTGTTTTTT
CDR3 protein: CASKAEDRGYEKLFF

D gene: .
J gene: TRBJ2-7
V gene: TRBV30
CDR3 length: 14
clone size: .
CDR3 DNA: TGTGCCTGGGACCCAGGCCGACCCCAGGCCGAGCAGTACTTC
CDR3 protein: CAWDPGRPQAEQYF

D gene: TRBD1
J gene: TRBJ2-6
V gene: TRBV6-5
CDR3 length: 15
clone size: .
CDR3 DNA: TGTGCCAGCAGTTACGCACAGGGGTGGGCCAACGTCCTGACTTTC
CDR3 protein: CASSYAQGWANVLTF

D gene: .
J gene: TRBJ2-1
V gene: TRBV30
CDR3 length: 13
clone size: .
CDR3 DNA: TGTGCCTGGGACCTGGGCAGGGCGATCGAGCAGTTCTTC
CDR3 protein: CAWDLGRAIEQFF

D gene: TRBD2
J gene: TRBJ2-7
V gene: TRBV10-3
CDR3 length: 13
clone size: .
CDR3 DNA: TGTGCCACCGGACTAGGGAGCTCCTACGAGCAGTACTTC
CDR3 protein: CATGLGSSYEQYF

D gene: .
J gene: TRBJ2-1
V gene: TRBV2
CDR3 length: 15
clone size: .
CDR3 DNA: TGTGCCAGCAGAACTGACAGAAGCTCCTACAATGAGCAGTTCTTC
CDR3 protein: CASRTDRSSYNEQFF

D gene: .
J gene: TRBJ2-6
V gene: TRBV2
CDR3 length: 15
clone size: .
CDR3 DNA: TGTGCCAGCAGTGGGACTGCCGGTGGGGCCAACGTCCTGACTTTC
CDR3 protein: CASSGTAGGANVLTF

D gene: TRBD1
J gene: TRBJ2-2
V gene: TRBV7-3
CDR3 length: 13
clone size: .
CDR3 DNA: TGTGCCAGCAGCTCGGACAGGGCCGGGGAGCTGTTTTTT
CDR3 protein: CASSSDRAGELFF

D gene: .
J gene: TRBJ2-2
V gene: TRBV7-3
CDR3 length: 13
clone size: .
CDR3 DNA: TGTGCCAGCAGCTTAAGTCGGACCGGGGAGCTGTTTTTT
CDR3 protein: CASSLSRTGELFF

D gene: TRBD1
J gene: TRBJ1-2
V gene: TRBV6-5
CDR3 length: 14
clone size: .
CDR3 DNA: TGTGCCAGCAGTGACAGACAGGGCGGTTCTGGCTACACCTTC
CDR3 protein: CASSDRQGGSGYTF

D gene: TRBD1
J gene: TRBJ1-4
V gene: TRBV2
CDR3 length: 14
clone size: .
CDR3 DNA: TGTGCCAGCAGAGGGACAGGGGAAGGTGAAAAACTGTTTTTT
CDR3 protein: CASRGTGEGEKLFF

D gene: .
J gene: TRBJ1-1
V gene: TRBV10-1
CDR3 length: 16
clone size: few
CDR3 DNA: TGCGCCAGCAGTGAACAGGTGGGTTGGCCGAACACTGAAGCTTTCTTT
CDR3 protein: CASSEQVGWPNTEAFF

D gene: .
J gene: TRBJ2-7
V gene: TRBV30
CDR3 length: 12
clone size: .
CDR3 DNA: TGTGCCTGGAGTGTAGCGTACTACGAGCAGTACTTC
CDR3 protein: CAWSVAYYEQYF

D gene: TRBD2
J gene: TRBJ2-3
V gene: TRBV9
CDR3 length: 15
clone size: .
CDR3 DNA: TGTGCCAGCAGCGTTGGGACTAGCGGAGAAGATACGCAGTATTTT
CDR3 protein: CASSVGTSGEDTQYF

D gene: .
J gene: TRBJ1-2
V gene: TRBV7-8
CDR3 length: 13
clone size: .
CDR3 DNA: TGTGCCAGCAGCCCGACAACGGACTATGGCTACACCTTC
CDR3 protein: CASSPTTDYGYTF

D gene: .
J gene: TRBJ2-7
V gene: TRBV6-5
CDR3 length: 14
clone size: .
CDR3 DNA: TGTGCCAGCAGAGAAACAGGGGGGGACTTCGGGCAGTACTTC
CDR3 protein: CASRETGGDFGQYF

D gene: .
J gene: TRBJ1-3
V gene: TRBV6-5
CDR3 length: 15
clone size: once
CDR3 DNA: TGTGCCAGCAGTTACTCGACAGGCCTGGGAAACACCATATATTTT
CDR3 protein: CASSYSTGLGNTIYF

D gene: .
J gene: TRBJ1-6
V gene: TRBV6-6
CDR3 length: 14
clone size: .
CDR3 DNA: TGTGCCAGCAGGCTACAGGGACCTACTTCACCCCTCCACTTT
CDR3 protein: CASRLQGPTSPLHF

D gene: TRBD2
J gene: TRBJ2-5
V gene: TRBV27
CDR3 length: 15
clone size: .
CDR3 DNA: TGTGCCAGCAGTTTATCGGCTAGCGGGCTAGAGACCCAGTACTTC
CDR3 protein: CASSLSASGLETQYF

D gene: TRBD1
J gene: TRBJ2-5
V gene: TRBV5-1
CDR3 length: 13
clone size: .
CDR3 DNA: TGCGCCAGCAACCGGGACAGGGAAGAGACCCAGTACTTC
CDR3 protein: CASNRDREETQYF

D gene: .
J gene: TRBJ1-5
V gene: TRBV18
CDR3 length: 15
clone size: .
CDR3 DNA: TGTGCCAGCTCACCGAGCACAGGGTCCAATCAGCCCCAGCATTTT
CDR3 protein: CASSPSTGSNQPQHF

D gene: TRBD2
J gene: TRBJ2-7
V gene: TRBV5-4
CDR3 length: 15
clone size: once
CDR3 DNA: TGTGCCAGCAGCTACGGGACTAGCGGAAACTACGAGCAGTACTTC
CDR3 protein: CASSYGTSGNYEQYF

D gene: .
J gene: TRBJ2-2
V gene: TRBV11-2
CDR3 length: 12
clone size: .
CDR3 DNA: TGTGCCAGCAGCCTATCGGTAGTGGAGCTGTTTTTT
CDR3 protein: CASSLSVVELFF

D gene: .
J gene: TRBJ2-1
V gene: TRBV19
CDR3 length: 14
clone size: .
CDR3 DNA: TGTGCCAGTAGTATAAACGCCGGGGACAATGAGCAGTTCTTC
CDR3 protein: CASSINAGDNEQFF

D gene: .
J gene: TRBJ2-7
V gene: TRBV4-2
CDR3 length: 14
clone size: once
CDR3 DNA: TGTGCCAGCAGCCAACCCAACCAGGTATACGAGCAGTACTTC
CDR3 protein: CASSQPNQVYEQYF

D gene: TRBD2
J gene: TRBJ2-3
V gene: TRBV19
CDR3 length: 14
clone size: .
CDR3 DNA: TGTGCCAGTAGTGTGGCGGGGGGGGAAGATACGCAGTATTTT
CDR3 protein: CASSVAGGEDTQYF

D gene: .
J gene: TRBJ2-3
V gene: TRBV7-8
CDR3 length: 15
clone size: .
CDR3 DNA: TGTGCCAGCAGTCGAGGATCGGGGTACACAGATACGCAGTATTTT
CDR3 protein: CASSRGSGYTDTQYF

D gene: TRBD2
J gene: TRBJ2-5
V gene: TRBV2
CDR3 length: 15
clone size: .
CDR3 DNA: TGTGCCAGCAGTGGCCTAGCGGGAGGTTGGGAGACCCAGTACTTC
CDR3 protein: CASSGLAGGWETQYF